This T cell receptor (beta chain) was identified in a study of T-cell memory formation after mild COVID-19. 5'RACE primed at constant segments yielded TCR alpha and TCR beta cDNA libraries bearing sample barcodes and UMIs. TCRdb passed the 5' RACE reads through MiXCR, listing each CDR3 protein once. The data hold 400,000 or so distinct CDR3 sequences, with 15% to 20% observed a single time. Germline CDR1 is SNHLY and CDR2 is FYNNEI. This CDR3 has 15 residues. V dropped 6 bases and J dropped 4; count of bases not matched to a gene: 8. V usage is TRBV2 and J usage is TRBJ2-1; TRBD1 matches 8 bases. The receptor was derived from an adult woman who had mild COVID-19 (a few samples of this study predate the infection). Cell type and time point are not known. The sequencing input was PBMCs or a T cell subset sorted from them (not recorded which). The CDR3 sequence is CASSASGQVYNEQFF. As DNA, the CDR3 is TGTGCCAGCAGCGCTTCGGGACAGGTTTACAATGAGCAGTTCTTC.